This T cell receptor (beta chain) was profiled in a study of beta chain features in type 1 diabetes. Overall study context: Examination of sorted cells across all samples involved around 100,000,000 cells.

Of the isolated RNA, all was reverse transcribed, and so the sequenced material was expressed TCRB transcripts. Method: immunoSEQ multiplex PCR; TCRdb's copy keeps in-frame clones and lacks some. The profile shows nearly 250,000 clones, 11% to 15% of them singletons. This clone was found a few times. The CDR3 sequence is 15 residues long. Germline CDR1 and CDR2: LNHDA and SQIVND (reference sequence). Deletions cut 3 bases from V and 5 bases from J, with 14 bases between. The chain has TRBV19 and TRBJ2-1, with D maybe TRBD2 (6 bases). The sample taken for sequencing was naive CD4+ T cells from blood. This clonotype was sampled from a woman between 40 and 55 years old in good health. This CDR3 reads CASSIVRTTNNEQFF. For the CDR3, the DNA is TGTGCCAGTAGTATCGTAAGGACTACAAACAATGAGCAGTTCTTC.